This T cell receptor beta chain came from a study of T cells in Graves' hyperthyroidism and ophthalmopathy. This clonotype was picked up a small number of times. Its target is unknown. Study-wide results and limits: Before onset, ophthalmopathy was predicted by the model a median roughly six months earlier.

Exclusions: uncontrolled infection, other autoimmune disease, pregnancy, lactation. V lost 5 bases and J 0 bases, leaving 17 bases between the germline ends. The V gene's germline CDR1 is SGDLS and CDR2 YYNGEE. The CDR3 runs 16 residues. There were TCR beta CDR3 regions amplified from RNA transcripts. In the first-round RT-PCR of the TCR CDR3, the HTBI primer set was used. TCRdb used MiXCR to reprocess the multiplex PCR reads, holding one entry per CDR3 protein. The sample comprises about 570,000 distinct CDR3 sequences, about half of which are singletons, and around 17% rests with the top ten. The rearrangement joins TRBV9 to TRBJ1-1; D not certain. The receptor comes from an adult woman with Graves' disease, either hyperthyroidism or ophthalmopathy (not recorded which). Sequencing used peripheral blood or thyroid tissue (not recorded which). CDR3 sequence (DNA): TGTGCCAGCAGTGCTAGAGACCGGTTCTTGAACACTGAAGCTTTCTTT. The encoded protein is CASSARDRFLNTEAFF.